The 24 T cell receptor beta chains below were found in one sample sequenced in a study of identical twins. A single record per CDR3 protein comes from TCRdb applying MiXCR to the 5' RACE reads. The sample gives over 200,000 distinct CDR3 sequences, 5.5% to 7.5% of which show up once; roughly 15% is in the top ten. The data also belong to a second study, concerning T cells expressing NK-cell markers.

Sequenced: CD8+ T cells sorted from blood. These receptors were obtained from a woman in her late teens or twenties in good health.

This clonotype came up a few times. The CDR3 region is CASSHRLDSYNEQFF. The CDR3 DNA is TGCGCCAGCAGCCATCGACTAGATTCCTACAATGAGCAGTTCTTC. The V gene is TRBV4-3, the J gene TRBJ2-1; possibly TRBD2 for D (6 bases). This CDR3 spans 15 amino acids. V lost 3 bases, J lost 1 base, and 10 bases lay in between. Germline lookup yields CDR1 LGHNA and CDR2 YSLEER.

This rearrangement joins TRBV7-9 to TRBJ2-7; either TRBD1 or TRBD2 may supply D (5 bases each). The CDR3 consists of 13 residues. Trimming left V 5 bases short and J 7 bases short, with 15 bases between. Germline CDR1 SEHNR, CDR2 FQNEAQ (reference sequence). The CDR3 nucleotides read TGTGCCAGCAGCCCGGTGGGGGAGTGGGAGCAGTACTTC. Its protein product is CASSPVGEWEQYF.

The genes are TRBV16 and TRBJ2-7, with D unresolved. Germline CDR1 reads KGHSY; CDR2 reads FQNENV. V was trimmed by 2 bases and J by 5 bases, leaving 7 bases between them. The CDR3 covers 12 residues. Written as DNA, the CDR3 is TGTGCCAGCAGCCAACGAGGTCACGAGCAGTACTTC. Residues: CASSQRGHEQYF.

This clonotype was picked up many times. This chain links TRBV12-3 or TRBV12-4 with TRBJ1-1; D gene uncertain. The CDR3 has 13 residues. V lost 1 base and J 4 bases, leaving 7 bases between the germline ends. This CDR3 reads CASSLGETTEAFF. CDR3 bases: TGTGCCAGCAGTTTAGGGGAGACCACTGAAGCTTTCTTT.

This chain joins TRBV30 and TRBJ2-3; 7 bases match TRBD2. The V and J ends lost 5 bases and 2 bases, in that order; junction bases with no gene match: 7. Looked up from germline, CDR1 is GTSNPN and CDR2 is SVGIG (reference sequence). CDR3 length equals 14 residues. The CDR3 spells CAWCRGTITDTQYF. The CDR3 DNA follows: TGTGCCTGGTGCCGGGGGACTATCACAGATACGCAGTATTTT.

Many counts were recorded for this clonotype. The V and J genes are TRBV12-3 or TRBV12-4 and TRBJ1-1; the D gene is possibly TRBD1 (5 bases). Between the trimmed V and J ends, which lost 5 bases and 10 bases, there was a span of 14 bases. The CDR3 runs 12 residues. The CDR3 DNA sequence: TGTGCCAGCAGTGCCGGGACCCGGAGAGCTTTCTTT. Protein: CASSAGTRRAFF.

This clonotype has just a few counts. This chain links TRBV3-1 with TRBJ1-1; TRBD1 is a possible D gene (5 bases). Trimming pared 0 bases from V and 1 base from J, leaving 12 bases between. CDR3 length: 16 amino acids. The germline CDR1 and CDR2 sequences are LGHDT and YNNKEL (reference sequence). DNA of the CDR3: TGTGCCAGCAGCCAAGATTGGAGGGGATCGAACACTGAAGCTTTCTTT. As protein: CASSQDWRGSNTEAFF. Variable domain in full (rest from reference TRBV3-1 and TRBJ1-1): DTAVSQTPKYLVTQMGNDKSIKCEQNLGHDTMYWYKQDSKKFLKIMFSYNNKELIINETVPNRFSPKSPDKAHLNLHINSLELGDSAVYFCASSQDWRGSNTEAFFGQGTRLTVV.

The V call is TRBV20-1, the J call TRBJ1-2; D unresolved. Germline V lookup: CDR1 DFQATT, CDR2 SNEGSKA (reference sequence). The CDR3 loop spans 15 amino acids. V dropped 3 bases and J dropped 4 bases, with 18 bases sitting between them. The CDR3 DNA reads as TGCAGTGCTAGGCCCGACGCCAATGGGGTCTATGGCTACACCTTC. Its protein product is CSARPDANGVYGYTF.

This clonotype was detected ten times or more. The chain combines TRBV7-9 with TRBJ2-7, with D unresolved. CDR3 size: 13 residues. V was shortened by 2 bases and J by 4 bases, with 9 bases between the two germline ends. Germline lookup yields CDR1 SEHNR and CDR2 FQNEAQ (reference sequence). CDR3 region: CASSLTGPYEQYF. In nucleotides, the CDR3 is TGTGCCAGCAGCTTAACCGGACCTTACGAGCAGTACTTC.

This clonotype was seen at least ten times. CDR3 amino acids: CASSDRLNRGYTF. CDR3 coding DNA: TGTGCCAGCAGTGACCGGTTAAATCGGGGCTACACCTTC. The chain carries TRBV12-3 or TRBV12-4 and TRBJ1-2; D gene uncertain. V lost 5 bases and J lost 8, with 15 bases in between. The CDR3 contains 13 residues.

This clonotype was observed many times. The chain joins TRBV4-2 to TRBJ1-2; unclear D gene. The germline V gene has CDR1 LGHNA and CDR2 YNFKEQ. CDR3 length: 14 amino acids. V lost 4 bases, J lost 5 bases, and 14 bases lay in between. As DNA, the CDR3 is TGTGCCAGCAGCCCTCCGGTGGCTCATTATGGCTACACCTTC. Translated, it gives CASSPPVAHYGYTF.

This rearrangement joins TRBV2 to TRBJ2-7; the D call may be TRBD1 or TRBD2 (5 bases each). V shed 0 bases and J shed 3 bases, with 15 bases lying between them. From germline, CDR1 is SNHLY and CDR2 FYNNEI. CDR3 length: 16 residues. The CDR3 region is CASSEALRDQSYEQYF. In DNA, the CDR3 is TGTGCCAGCAGTGAAGCGCTCCGGGACCAAAGCTACGAGCAGTACTTC.

This clonotype was recorded a few times. This chain links TRBV7-9 with TRBJ2-7; 9 nucleotides align to TRBD2. Germline assignment: CDR1 SEHNR and CDR2 FQNEAQ (reference sequence). The CDR3 is made up of 15 amino acids. Unmatched junction bases numbered 11, after V lost 5 bases and J lost 6 bases. The CDR3 is CASSIRSGTSSEQYF. The CDR3 DNA reads as TGTGCCAGCAGCATTCGATCCGGGACTAGCAGCGAGCAGTACTTC.

The V call is TRBV29-1, the J call TRBJ2-7; a weak D match, TRBD1 (6 bases). Trimming cost V 3 bases and J 4 bases, with 13 bases left between them. The germline gives CDR1 SQVTM, CDR2 ANQGSEA. The CDR3 consists of 13 residues. The CDR3 DNA follows: TGCAGCGTTGAGAAGGACAGCCCATACGAGCAGTACTTC. This codes for CSVEKDSPYEQYF.

The V call is TRBV18, the J call TRBJ2-5, with 7 bases aligning to TRBD2. In germline, CDR1 is KGHSH, CDR2 LQKENI. The CDR3 is 14 residues long. V lost 4 bases and J lost 6; bases outside the gene matches: 8. The DNA of the CDR3 is TGTGCCAGCTCACGTGACGGGGGGTGGAAGACCCAGTACTTC. Translated, it gives CASSRDGGWKTQYF.

The chain carries TRBV18 and TRBJ2-1, with 10 bases that match TRBD2. Looked up from germline, CDR1 is KGHSH and CDR2 is LQKENI. Trimming cost V 2 bases and J 5 bases; bases outside gene matches: 9. The CDR3 runs 17 residues. This CDR3 is CASSPFSGTSVDNEQFF. The CDR3 nucleotides are TGTGCCAGCTCACCATTTTCCGGGACTAGCGTAGACAATGAGCAGTTCTTC. The entire variable domain, with the rest obtained from reference TRBV18 and TRBJ2-1, is as follows: NAGVMQNPRHLVRRRGQEARLRCSPMKGHSHVYWYRQLPEEGLKFMVYLQKENIIDESGMPKERFSAEFPKEGPSILRIQQVVRGDSAAYFCASSPFSGTSVDNEQFFGPGTRLTVL.

This chain uses TRBV7-6 with TRBJ2-7, with TRBD1 as a possible D gene (5 bases). The CDR3 totals 13 residues. Germline V CDR1 and CDR2: SGHVS, FNYEAQ. Trimming shortened V by 3 bases and J by 4 bases, and 10 bases separated the two germline ends. The CDR3 DNA follows: TGTGCCAGCAGCTTCGGACACCTTTACGAGCAGTACTTC. This sequence encodes CASSFGHLYEQYF.

This clonotype appeared a few times. The chain uses TRBV9 and TRBJ1-6; possible D gene TRBD1, 6 bases. V lost 4 bases to trimming and J lost 7 bases, with 15 bases between them. Germline V gene lookup returns CDR1 SGDLS and CDR2 YYNGEE. CDR3 length: 15 amino acids. The CDR3 is CASSTGGGRNSPLHF. The CDR3 nucleotides are TGTGCCAGCAGCACGGGAGGGGGGAGAAATTCACCCCTCCACTTT.

The genes are TRBV19 and TRBJ2-5; 8 nucleotides align to TRBD2. The CDR3 is made up of 15 amino acids. Per germline, CDR1 LNHDA and CDR2 SQIVND (reference sequence). After removal of 7 bases from V and 4 bases from J, the junction contained 11 bases not matched to a gene. The CDR3: CASTPTGTRGETQYF. CDR3 DNA sequence: TGTGCCAGTACCCCTACCGGGACTAGAGGAGAGACCCAGTACTTC.

The rearrangement links TRBV10-2 to TRBJ2-1, with D perhaps TRBD2 (7 bases). From germline, CDR1 is WSHSY and CDR2 SAAADI. The CDR3 extends over 15 amino acids. Trimming took 7 bases from V and 6 from J, leaving 19 bases between them. Here the CDR3 DNA reads TGCGCCAGCAAAATTGACGGGGGGCCCCTCAATGAGCAGTTCTTC. Its translation: CASKIDGGPLNEQFF.

This clonotype was seen just once. The conserved final phenylalanine or tryptophan is absent from the CDR3, which likely points to a read error. V and J are TRBV12-3 or TRBV12-4 and TRBJ1-2; no reliable D call. The CDR3 totals 14 residues. The V gene lost 0 bases and the J gene lost 3 bases, with 8 bases spanning the gap. As DNA, the CDR3 is TGTGCCAGCAGTTTAGCGCCCGGGTACTATGGCTACACCTAC. Its translation is CASSLAPGYYGYTY.

This chain joins TRBV9 and TRBJ2-3; D not resolved. CDR1 is SGDLS and CDR2 is YYNGEE in the germline V gene. The CDR3 contains 11 residues. The V and J ends lost 7 bases and 3 bases respectively, with 6 bases between them. CDR3 nucleotides: TGTGCCAGCGCATCAACAGATACGCAGTATTTT. This translates into CASASTDTQYF.

This clonotype showed up just a few times. CDR3 DNA sequence: TGCAGTGTTCTGACTAGCGGGAGCTACGAGCAGTACTTC. Amino acid sequence: CSVLTSGSYEQYF. This chain uses TRBV20-1 with TRBJ2-7; the match to TRBD2 covers 12 bases. V shed 7 bases, J shed 3 bases, and the junction held 4 bases outside the gene matches. The CDR3 is made up of 13 amino acids. The V gene's germline CDR1 is DFQATT and CDR2 SNEGSKA (reference sequence).

The rearrangement joins TRBV9 to TRBJ2-1, with no clear D. Trimming left V 4 bases short and J 6 bases short, with 11 bases between. The CDR3 runs 13 residues. Germline CDR1 is SGDLS and CDR2 is YYNGEE. CDR3 sequence: CASSKKVGNEQFF. The CDR3 nucleotides are TGTGCCAGCAGCAAGAAAGTAGGCAATGAGCAGTTCTTC.